The next 20 T cell receptor beta chains were all read from a single sample in a study of ipilimumab plus nivolumab after autologous stem cell transplantation. Sequencing used immunoSEQ multiplex PCR; TCRdb keeps in-frame clones, though not all of them. The sample includes about 43,000 clones, 88% of them seen just once. Here the sequenced sample was PBMCs, taken in a trial of ipilimumab plus nivolumab as post-transplant consolidation. The receptors were gathered from a male donor with multiple myeloma.

The chain uses TRBV6-6 and TRBJ2-7; the D gene is possibly TRBD1 (6 bases). The CDR3 is 15 residues long. The germline gives CDR1 MNHNY, CDR2 SVGAGI (reference sequence). V was pared by 5 bases and J by 1 base, with 15 bases between. CDR3 in amino acids: CASSVRGGSSYEQYF. DNA for the CDR3: TGTGCCAGCAGTGTGCGAGGGGGTTCTTCCTACGAGCAGTACTTC.

The chain combines TRBV2 with TRBJ2-7, with 13 bases identical to TRBD2. CDR3 length: 16 residues. Germline loops: CDR1 SNHLY, CDR2 FYNNEI. V gave up 8 bases and J gave up 2 bases; unmatched junction bases: 9. CDR3 residues: CASQSPGLAGTYEQYF. Written as DNA, the CDR3 is TGTGCCAGCCAATCCCCGGGACTAGCGGGGACCTACGAGCAGTACTTC.

This CDR3 reads CASSSRGLGGQETQYF. CDR3 in DNA: TGCGCCAGCAGCTCCCGGGGTCTGGGGGGACAAGAGACCCAGTACTTC. The chain has TRBV5-1 and TRBJ2-5, with D perhaps matching TRBD2 (6 bases). CDR3 size: 16 residues. Looked up from germline, CDR1 is SGHRS and CDR2 is YFSETQ. With 3 bases removed from V and 2 bases from J, the gap between germline ends came to 17 bases.

This rearrangement joins TRBV2 to TRBJ1-1; TRBD1 matches at 8 bases. The germline CDR1 and CDR2 sequences are SNHLY and FYNNEI. The CDR3 is made up of 15 amino acids. V trimming: 8 bases; J trimming: 4 bases; junction bases outside the gene matches: 12. The DNA of the CDR3 is TGTGCCAGCCGGGATCGGACAGGGTCGGGCACTGAAGCTTTCTTT. Translated, it gives CASRDRTGSGTEAFF.

The V and J genes are TRBV18 and TRBJ2-3; D perhaps matches TRBD2 (5 bases). Between the trimmed V and J ends, which lost 1 base and 5 bases, there was a span of 13 bases. There are 15 residues in the CDR3. Germline V gene lookup returns CDR1 KGHSH and CDR2 LQKENI. DNA for the CDR3: TGTGCCAGCTCACCACTCAGGACTGCTCTAGATACGCAGTATTTT. Encoded protein: CASSPLRTALDTQYF.

The V and J genes are TRBV19 and TRBJ2-1; the match to TRBD2 covers 7 bases. CDR1 LNHDA and CDR2 SQIVND come from the germline V gene (reference sequence). Trimming removed 2 bases from V and 7 bases from J; junction bases left unmatched: 11. This CDR3 is 16 amino acids long. CDR3 sequence (DNA): TGTGCCAGTAGTATAAGTAGAAGCGGGGCGGAGAATGAGCAGTTCTTC. Its protein product is CASSISRSGAENEQFF.

The chain employs TRBV7-2 and TRBJ2-7; TRBD1 matches 9 bases. Per the germline V gene, CDR1 is SGHTA and CDR2 is FQGNSA. The CDR3 has 15 amino acids. V was clipped by 6 bases and J by 7 bases; unmatched bases: 13. The CDR3 nucleotides are TGTGCCAGCAGTATCGCCGGGACAGGGAACTGGGAGCAGTACTTC. Translation: CASSIAGTGNWEQYF.

This chain links TRBV7-3 with TRBJ1-1; D ambiguous. The V end was cut by 5 bases, the J end by 5 bases, with 12 bases between. The CDR3 spans 13 residues. CDR1 is SGHTA, CDR2 FQGTGA, per germline. The CDR3 DNA reads as TGTGCCAGCAGCCCCTCTTTTGGAACTGAAGCTTTCTTT. Translation gives CASSPSFGTEAFF.

The chain has TRBV19 and TRBJ2-1; 11 positions agree with TRBD2. Losses at the gene ends were 4 bases for V and 4 bases for J; bases not matched to a gene: 3. The CDR3 is made up of 15 amino acids. Germline V gene sequence: CDR1 LNHDA, CDR2 SQIVND (reference sequence). The CDR3 DNA reads TGTGCCAGTAGTAATAGCGGGGGGGAGTACAATGAGCAGTTCTTC. Translated, it gives CASSNSGGEYNEQFF.

Regarding this clone: Since no conserved phenylalanine or tryptophan closes the CDR3, a read error is the likely cause. The DNA is omitted, as the CDR3 cannot be located on it reliably, and the CDR3 follows TCRdb's listing. J is TRBJ1-2 and V is TRBV20-1; the table's D call, TRBD1, was not checked against the DNA. The CDR3 is 9 residues long, ends included. Germline V CDR1 and CDR2: DFQATT, SNEGSKA (reference sequence). The CDR3 here is CSATGQART.

This clone has more than one count but fewer than ten. The V call is TRBV28, the J call TRBJ1-5; the D gene is possibly TRBD1 (6 bases). V was clipped by 3 bases and J by 5 bases, with 20 bases between them. The CDR3 is made up of 17 amino acids. Germline V gives CDR1 MDHEN, CDR2 SYDVKM. The CDR3 DNA reads as TGTGCCAGCAGTTTCAGCCGGACAGCCTCTACCTATCAGCCCCAGCATTTT. As protein: CASSFSRTASTYQPQHF.

This clone is labeled medium-sized. V and J are TRBV28 and TRBJ2-2; tentatively, D is TRBD1 or TRBD2 (6 bases each). Deletions cut 3 bases from V and 4 bases from J, with 9 bases between. This CDR3 is 14 amino acids long. Germline V CDR1 and CDR2: MDHEN, SYDVKM. CDR3 sequence (DNA): TGTGCCAGCAGTTTTGGGGGGCGCACCGGGGAGCTGTTTTTT. Protein sequence: CASSFGGRTGELFF.

The V call is TRBV11-3, the J call TRBJ2-3, with no clear D. V was trimmed by 0 bases and J by 3 bases, leaving 4 bases between them. Germline CDR1 and CDR2: SGHNT and YENEEA. The CDR3 extends over 13 amino acids. The CDR3 spells CASSLDLTDTQYF. As DNA, the CDR3 is TGTGCCAGCAGCTTAGACTTAACAGATACGCAGTATTTT.

The chain combines TRBV5-4 with TRBJ2-7; D might be TRBD1 or TRBD2, each matching 6 bases. The CDR3 is 13 amino acids. The germline V and J ends were trimmed by 4 bases and 6 bases, with 14 bases remaining between them. Per the germline V gene, CDR1 is SGHNT and CDR2 is YYREEE (reference sequence). The CDR3 DNA is TGTGCCAGCAGCCCGCCAGGGGAGGTCGAGCAGTACTTC. Its protein product is CASSPPGEVEQYF.

The table lists this clone with a count of one. The chain uses TRBV5-4 and TRBJ2-1; 11 positions agree with TRBD2. Germline assignment: CDR1 SGHNT and CDR2 YYREEE (reference sequence). The CDR3 length is 16 residues. Germline trimming cut 2 bases from V and 3 bases from J; bases unmatched to any gene: 4. The CDR3 loop reads CASSFFLAGGYNEQFF. The CDR3 nucleotides read TGTGCCAGCAGCTTTTTTCTAGCGGGAGGCTACAATGAGCAGTTCTTC.

This chain connects TRBV5-1 to TRBJ2-1; D gene unclear. Trimming pared 4 bases from V and 4 bases from J, leaving 9 bases between. Germline CDR1 reads SGHRS; CDR2 reads YFSETQ. The CDR3 covers 13 residues. The CDR3 sequence is CASSIGRYNEQFF. The CDR3 nucleotides read TGCGCCAGCAGCATAGGCAGGTACAATGAGCAGTTCTTC.

This clone was counted a single time. This chain links TRBV5-1 with TRBJ1-2, with D possibly matching TRBD1 (5 bases). In germline, CDR1 is SGHRS, CDR2 YFSETQ. Trimming shortened V by 3 bases and J by 2 bases, and 14 bases separated the two germline ends. The CDR3 is made up of 15 amino acids. CDR3 DNA: TGCGCCAGCAGCTACTCCAGGGAGACCAACTATGGCTACACCTTC. Protein product: CASSYSRETNYGYTF.

The chain employs TRBV2 and TRBJ2-7; 8 nucleotides align to TRBD1. Germline loops: CDR1 SNHLY, CDR2 FYNNEI. This CDR3 has 12 residues. V lost 6 bases, J lost 6 bases, and 4 bases stayed unmatched. The DNA of the CDR3 is TGTGCCAGCAGGGAACAGGGGGTCGAGCAGTACTTC. The encoded protein is CASREQGVEQYF.

The V and J genes are TRBV5-1 and TRBJ2-5, with 8 nucleotides matching TRBD1. There are 14 residues in the CDR3. Trimming at V came to 5 bases and at J to 3 bases, leaving 6 bases not matched to a gene. CDR1 is SGHRS and CDR2 is YFSETQ in the germline V gene. CDR3 DNA: TGCGCCAGCAGGTCGGGACAGGCAGAAGAGACCCAGTACTTC. Translated, it gives CASRSGQAEETQYF.

CDR3 protein: CASSFYQGAGNSPLHF. CDR3 nucleotides: TGTGCCAGCAGCTTCTACCAAGGAGCCGGTAATTCACCCCTCCACTTT. This chain uses TRBV5-6 with TRBJ1-6; D is undetermined. Germline CDR1 reads SGHDT; CDR2 reads YYEEEE. Trimming left V 2 bases short and J 6 bases short, with 15 bases between. CDR3 length: 16 amino acids.